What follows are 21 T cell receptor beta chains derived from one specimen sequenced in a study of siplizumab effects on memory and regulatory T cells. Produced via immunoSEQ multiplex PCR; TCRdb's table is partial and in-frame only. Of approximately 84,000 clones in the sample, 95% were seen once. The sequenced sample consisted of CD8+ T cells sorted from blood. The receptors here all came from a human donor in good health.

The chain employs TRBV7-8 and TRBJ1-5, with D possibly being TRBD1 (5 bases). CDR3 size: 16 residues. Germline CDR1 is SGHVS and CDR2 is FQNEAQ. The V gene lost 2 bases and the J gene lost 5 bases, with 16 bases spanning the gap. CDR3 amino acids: CASSLSWRTHYQPQHF. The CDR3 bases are TGTGCCAGCAGCTTATCATGGCGGACACACTATCAGCCCCAGCATTTT.

DNA for the CDR3: TGTGCCAGCTCACCTCACAGGGAGGACTACGAGCAGTACTTC. It specifies CASSPHREDYEQYF. The chain links TRBV18 to TRBJ2-7; tentatively, D is TRBD1 or TRBD2 (6 bases each). The V and J ends lost 3 bases and 3 bases respectively, with 12 bases between them. The CDR3 length is 14 residues. Germline V gene sequence: CDR1 KGHSH, CDR2 LQKENI.

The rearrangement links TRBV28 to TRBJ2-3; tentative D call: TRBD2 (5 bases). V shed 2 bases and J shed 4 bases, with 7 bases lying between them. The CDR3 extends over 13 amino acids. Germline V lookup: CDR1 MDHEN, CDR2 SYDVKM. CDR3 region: CASSLNSADTQYF. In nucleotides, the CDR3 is TGTGCCAGCAGTTTAAATAGCGCAGATACGCAGTATTTT.

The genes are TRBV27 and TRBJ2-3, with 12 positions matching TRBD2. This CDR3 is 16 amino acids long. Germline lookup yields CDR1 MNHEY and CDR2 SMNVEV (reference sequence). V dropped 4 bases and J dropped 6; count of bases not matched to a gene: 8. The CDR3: CASSYTLAGGPDTQYF. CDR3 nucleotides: TGTGCCAGCAGTTATACTCTAGCGGGAGGGCCTGATACGCAGTATTTT.

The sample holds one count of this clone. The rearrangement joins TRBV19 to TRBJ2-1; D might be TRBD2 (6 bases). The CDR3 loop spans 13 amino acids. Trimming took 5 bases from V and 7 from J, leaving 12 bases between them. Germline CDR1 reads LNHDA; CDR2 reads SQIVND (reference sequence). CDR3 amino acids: CASSPGLLNEQFF. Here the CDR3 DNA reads TGTGCCAGTAGTCCGGGACTGCTTAATGAGCAGTTCTTC.

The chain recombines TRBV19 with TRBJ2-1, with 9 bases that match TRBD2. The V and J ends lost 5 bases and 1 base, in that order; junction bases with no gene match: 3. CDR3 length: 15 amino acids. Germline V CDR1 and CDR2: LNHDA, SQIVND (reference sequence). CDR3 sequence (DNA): TGTGCCAGTAGTGTCCTAGCGGGATCCTACAATGAGCAGTTCTTC. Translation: CASSVLAGSYNEQFF.

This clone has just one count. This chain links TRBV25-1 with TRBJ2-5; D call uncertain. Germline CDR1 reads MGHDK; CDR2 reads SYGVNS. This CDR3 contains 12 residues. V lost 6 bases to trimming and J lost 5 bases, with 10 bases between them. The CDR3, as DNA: TGTGCCAGCAGAACGACAACGGAGACCCAGTACTTC. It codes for CASRTTTETQYF. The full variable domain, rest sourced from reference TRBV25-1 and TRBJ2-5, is EADIYQTPRYLVIGTGKKITLECSQTMGHDKMYWYQQDPGMELHLIHYSYGVNSTEKGDLSSESTVSRIRTEHFPLTLESARPSHTSQYLCASRTTTETQYFGPGTRLLVL.

The CDR3 loop is CATSTDRGSNQPQHF. The CDR3 coding sequence is TGTGCCACCAGTACAGACAGGGGAAGCAATCAGCCCCAGCATTTT. This chain connects TRBV15 to TRBJ1-5, with TRBD1 identical over 8 bases. Germline CDR1 and CDR2: LNHNV and YYDKDF (reference sequence). This CDR3 is built from 15 residues. J gave up 1 base and V 6 bases, and 5 bases lay outside the gene matches.

CDR3 sequence reads: CASSLGGANQPQHF. In nucleotides, the CDR3 is TGTGCCAGCAGCTTAGGGGGGGCTAATCAGCCCCAGCATTTT. The V and J genes are TRBV7-9 and TRBJ1-5, with D possibly matching TRBD1 (6 bases). The germline V gene has CDR1 SEHNR and CDR2 FQNEAQ (reference sequence). Deletions cut 1 base from V and 4 bases from J, with 8 bases between. The CDR3 is 14 residues long. The full variable domain, its missing parts supplied by reference TRBV7-9 and TRBJ1-5, is DTGVSQNPRHKITKRGQNVTFRCDPISEHNRLYWYRQTLGQGPEFLTYFQNEAQLEKSRLLSDRFSAERPKGSFSTLEIQRTEQGDSAMYLCASSLGGANQPQHFGDGTRLSIL.

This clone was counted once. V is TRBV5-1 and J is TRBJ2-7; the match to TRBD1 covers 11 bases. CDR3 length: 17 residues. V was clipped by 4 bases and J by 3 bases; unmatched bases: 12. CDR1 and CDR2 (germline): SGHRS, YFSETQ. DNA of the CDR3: TGCGCCAGCAGCCCAAGAACCGGGACAGGGGGACACTACGAGCAGTACTTC. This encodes CASSPRTGTGGHYEQYF. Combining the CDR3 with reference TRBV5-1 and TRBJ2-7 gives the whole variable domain KAGVTQTPRYLIKTRGQQVTLSCSPISGHRSVSWYQQTPGQGLQFLFEYFSETQRNKGNFPGRFSGRQFSNSRSEMNVSTLELGDSALYLCASSPRTGTGGHYEQYFGPGTRLTVT.

CDR3 protein: CASSLGGEGDTQYF. CDR3 in DNA: TGCGCCAGCAGCTTGGGAGGGGAGGGAGATACGCAGTATTTT. The J gene is TRBJ2-3, the V gene TRBV5-1; 7 positions agree with TRBD2. With V trimmed by 0 bases and J by 5 bases, 3 bases remained unmatched. Germline CDR1 SGHRS, CDR2 YFSETQ. The CDR3 has 14 amino acids.

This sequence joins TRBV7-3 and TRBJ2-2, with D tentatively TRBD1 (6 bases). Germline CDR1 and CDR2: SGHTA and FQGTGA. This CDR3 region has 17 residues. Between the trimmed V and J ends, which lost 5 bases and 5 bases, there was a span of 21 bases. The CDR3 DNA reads TGTGCCAGCAGCCCGGGACACAGGGTGGTAGAGACCGGGGAGCTGTTTTTT. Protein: CASSPGHRVVETGELFF.

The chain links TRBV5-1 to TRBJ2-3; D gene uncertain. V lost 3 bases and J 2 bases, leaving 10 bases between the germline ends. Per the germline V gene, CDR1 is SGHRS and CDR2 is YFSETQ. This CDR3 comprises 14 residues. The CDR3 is CASSSGSTTDTQYF. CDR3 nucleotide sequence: TGCGCCAGCAGCTCTGGATCAACCACAGATACGCAGTATTTT.

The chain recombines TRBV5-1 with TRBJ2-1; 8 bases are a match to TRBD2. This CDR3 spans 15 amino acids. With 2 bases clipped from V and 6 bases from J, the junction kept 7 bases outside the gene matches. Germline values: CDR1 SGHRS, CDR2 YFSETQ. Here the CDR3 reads CASSFSTGGGNEQFF. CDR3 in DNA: TGCGCCAGCAGCTTTTCTACGGGAGGGGGCAATGAGCAGTTCTTC.

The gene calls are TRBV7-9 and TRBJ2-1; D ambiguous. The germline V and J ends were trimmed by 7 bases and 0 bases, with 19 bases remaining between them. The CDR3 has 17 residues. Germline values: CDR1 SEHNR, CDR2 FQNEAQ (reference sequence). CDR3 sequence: CASIRKGLRHSYNEQFF. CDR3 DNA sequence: TGTGCCAGCATCCGCAAAGGCCTCCGTCACTCCTACAATGAGCAGTTCTTC.

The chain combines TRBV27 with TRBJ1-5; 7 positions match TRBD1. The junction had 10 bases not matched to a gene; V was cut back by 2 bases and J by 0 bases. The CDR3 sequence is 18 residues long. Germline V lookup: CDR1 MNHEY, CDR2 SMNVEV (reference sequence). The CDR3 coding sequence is TGTGCCAGCAGTTTAACGGGACAGACACCCTATAGCAATCAGCCCCAGCATTTT. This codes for CASSLTGQTPYSNQPQHF.

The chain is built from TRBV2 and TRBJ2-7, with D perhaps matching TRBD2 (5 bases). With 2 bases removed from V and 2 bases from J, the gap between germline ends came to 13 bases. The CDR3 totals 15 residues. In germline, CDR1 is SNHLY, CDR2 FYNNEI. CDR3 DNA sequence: TGTGCCAGCAGTGAAAGGGAGAAGCGCACCTACGAGCAGTACTTC. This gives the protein CASSEREKRTYEQYF.

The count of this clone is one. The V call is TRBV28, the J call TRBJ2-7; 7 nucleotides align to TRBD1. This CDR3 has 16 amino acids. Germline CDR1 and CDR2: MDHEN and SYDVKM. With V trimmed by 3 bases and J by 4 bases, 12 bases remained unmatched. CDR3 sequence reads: CASSFLLGQDGYEQYF. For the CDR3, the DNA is TGTGCCAGCAGTTTCTTACTCGGACAGGATGGGTACGAGCAGTACTTC.

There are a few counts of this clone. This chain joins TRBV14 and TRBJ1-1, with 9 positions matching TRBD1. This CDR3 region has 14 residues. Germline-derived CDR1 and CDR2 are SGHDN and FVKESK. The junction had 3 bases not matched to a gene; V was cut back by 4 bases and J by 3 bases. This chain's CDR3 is CASSRTGAYTEAFF. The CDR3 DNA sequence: TGTGCCAGCAGCCGGACAGGGGCTTACACTGAAGCTTTCTTT.

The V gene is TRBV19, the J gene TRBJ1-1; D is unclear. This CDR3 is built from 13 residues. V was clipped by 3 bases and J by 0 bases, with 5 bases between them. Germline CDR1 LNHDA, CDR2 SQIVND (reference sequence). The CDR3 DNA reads TGTGCCAGTAGTATGGCGGTGAACACTGAAGCTTTCTTT. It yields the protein CASSMAVNTEAFF. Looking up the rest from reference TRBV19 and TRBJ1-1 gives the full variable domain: DGGITQSPKYLFRKEGQNVTLSCEQNLNHDAMYWYRQDPGQGLRLIYYSQIVNDFQKGDIAEGYSVSREKKESFPLTVTSAQKNPTAFYLCASSMAVNTEAFFGQGTRLTVV.

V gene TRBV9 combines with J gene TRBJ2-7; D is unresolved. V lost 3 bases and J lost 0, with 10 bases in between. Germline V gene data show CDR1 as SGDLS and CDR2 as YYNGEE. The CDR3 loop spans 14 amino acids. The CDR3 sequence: CASSADLSSYEQYF. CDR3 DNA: TGTGCCAGCAGCGCCGACCTGAGCTCCTACGAGCAGTACTTC.